This record covers a single T cell receptor (beta chain). Trimming stripped 2 bases from V and 5 bases from J, with 12 bases between. Germline V gene lookup returns CDR1 SNHLY and CDR2 FYNNEI. The CDR3 spans 15 residues. Here immunoSEQ multiplex PCR was the method, and the copy in TCRdb shows in-frame clones only, minus some. The table lists about 2 million clones, roughly 95% of them singletons. The sample belongs to a study of shared clonotypes between healthy human individuals. The material sequenced was naive CD4+ T cells sorted from blood. The subset denotes: CD45RA+ positively selected. The clonotype originates from a man aged 18 to 30 in good health. The chain employs TRBV2 and TRBJ2-2; D may be TRBD1 (6 bases). CDR3 sequence: CASSERGTATGELFF. The CDR3 DNA reads as TGTGCCAGCAGTGAAAGGGGGACGGCTACCGGGGAGCTGTTTTTT.